A single sample gave rise to the 30 T cell receptor beta chains below, sequenced in a study of control samples from healthy donors and cancer patients. The repertoire was sequenced with immunoSEQ multiplex PCR; TCRdb's copy has only in-frame clones and lacks some. Among about 130,000 clones, around nine tenths were seen once, and the ten largest hold around 5.1%. Sequencing used blood. The source is a man aged 18 to 35 in good health.

This clone has a single count. The chain links TRBV21-1 to TRBJ2-7; TRBD1, as called in the table, went unchecked against the DNA. TRBV21-1 represents a pseudogene. The CDR3 contains 14 residues. CDR3 region: CASSKLNRESEQYF. In DNA, the CDR3 is TGTGCCAGCAGCAAACTGAACAGGGAATCCGAGCAGTACTTC.

The rearrangement joins TRBV28 to TRBJ2-3, with D perhaps matching TRBD2 (5 bases). CDR1 is MDHEN and CDR2 is SYDVKM in the germline V gene. The CDR3 consists of 13 residues. Trimming left V 5 bases short and J 3 bases short, with 9 bases between. CDR3 DNA: TGTGCCAGCAGTCCGCGAGGGACAGATACGCAGTATTTT. Translation: CASSPRGTDTQYF.

V and J are TRBV11-2 and TRBJ2-7, with TRBD2 matching over 15 bases. The CDR3 has 15 amino acids. J lost 4 bases, V lost 3 bases, and 1 base had no gene match. Germline V gives CDR1 SGHAT, CDR2 FQNNGV. As DNA, the CDR3 is TGTGCCAGCAGCTTGGGACTAGCGGGGGGTTACGAGCAGTACTTC. Amino acids: CASSLGLAGGYEQYF.

The rearrangement joins TRBV9 to TRBJ1-2, with 10 bases aligning to TRBD1. The germline V gene has CDR1 SGDLS and CDR2 YYNGEE. Losses at the gene ends were 0 bases for V and 4 bases for J; bases not matched to a gene: 12. CDR3 length: 18 residues. CDR3 DNA sequence: TGTGCCAGCAGCGTAGCCAGGTGGGCCGGGACAGGGGTCTATGGCTACACCTTC. Its translation: CASSVARWAGTGVYGYTF. Full variable domain (remainder filled in from reference TRBV9 and TRBJ1-2): DSGVTQTPKHLITATGQRVTLRCSPRSGDLSVYWYQQSLDQGLQFLIQYYNGEERAKGNILERFSAQQFPDLHSELNLSSLELGDSALYFCASSVARWAGTGVYGYTFGSGTRLTVV.

The rearrangement links TRBV19 to TRBJ1-1, with 7 bases matching TRBD1. Trimming cost V 3 bases and J 8 bases; bases outside gene matches: 6. CDR1 is LNHDA and CDR2 is SQIVND in the germline V gene (reference sequence). The CDR3 spans 13 residues. The CDR3: CASSIVRDSEAFF. The CDR3 nucleotides are TGTGCCAGTAGTATTGTGAGGGACAGCGAAGCTTTCTTT.

About this clone itself: This CDR3 is also generated by other DNA sequences in the sample. The J gene is TRBJ1-6, the V gene TRBV7-2, with D hard to call. The CDR3 length is 12 residues. The V gene lost 3 bases and the J gene lost 7 bases, with 4 bases spanning the gap. Germline V gene data show CDR1 as SGHTA and CDR2 as FQGNSA. Here the CDR3 reads CASSLRNSPLHF. The DNA for the CDR3 is TGTGCCAGCAGCTTGAGGAATTCACCCCTCCACTTT.

The rearrangement uses TRBV5-1 and TRBJ1-2; D is ambiguous. The germline CDR1 and CDR2 sequences are SGHRS and YFSETQ. The germline V and J ends were trimmed by 5 bases and 1 base, with 6 bases remaining between them. This CDR3 comprises 12 residues. The CDR3 sequence is CASSTDNYGYTF. DNA of the CDR3: TGCGCCAGCAGTACGGATAACTATGGCTACACCTTC. The full variable domain, in which reference TRBV5-1 and TRBJ1-2 provide the parts outside the CDR3, is KAGVTQTPRYLIKTRGQQVTLSCSPISGHRSVSWYQQTPGQGLQFLFEYFSETQRNKGNFPGRFSGRQFSNSRSEMNVSTLELGDSALYLCASSTDNYGYTFGSGTRLTVV.

The rearrangement links TRBV7-9 to TRBJ1-4, with D unclear. Germline CDR1 SEHNR, CDR2 FQNEAQ (reference sequence). This CDR3 is 15 amino acids long. Trimming stripped 3 bases from V and 4 bases from J, with 12 bases between. The CDR3 DNA sequence: TGTGCCAGCAGCTTTGGAGTAGGGATTAATGAAAAACTGTTTTTT. Translated, it gives CASSFGVGINEKLFF.

The V gene is TRBV29-1, the J gene TRBJ2-3; D is unresolved. Trimming pared 1 base from V and 0 bases from J, leaving 11 bases between. Germline V gene lookup returns CDR1 SQVTM and CDR2 ANQGSEA. This CDR3 has 15 residues. The CDR3 protein is CSVEVHGHSTDTQYF. CDR3 DNA sequence: TGCAGCGTTGAAGTTCATGGGCACAGCACAGATACGCAGTATTTT.

The chain employs TRBV5-4 and TRBJ1-2; a possible D gene is TRBD1 (6 bases). Deletions cut 4 bases from V and 7 bases from J, with 14 bases between. Germline CDR1 is SGHNT and CDR2 is YYREEE (reference sequence). There are 13 residues in the CDR3. The CDR3 nucleotides read TGTGCCAGCAGCCGGTGGGGGCGGGGTGGCTACACCTTC. This gives the protein CASSRWGRGGYTF.

This clone was counted once. The chain joins TRBV9 to TRBJ1-2; 7 bases agree with TRBD1. CDR3 length: 14 residues. CDR1 is SGDLS and CDR2 is YYNGEE in the germline V gene. J gave up 1 base and V 4 bases, and 4 bases lay outside the gene matches. CDR3 nucleotide sequence: TGTGCCAGCAGCCGACAGGGCATTAACTATGGCTACACCTTC. This sequence encodes CASSRQGINYGYTF.

This clone has a single count. This chain joins TRBV11-2 and TRBJ1-6; 7 positions match TRBD1. V lost 3 bases to trimming and J lost 4 bases; unmatched junction nucleotides: 3. The CDR3 spans 15 residues. Germline CDR1 SGHAT, CDR2 FQNNGV. CDR3 amino acids: CASSFRDSYNSPLHF. The CDR3 nucleotides are TGTGCCAGCAGCTTCCGGGACAGTTATAATTCACCCCTCCACTTT.

This chain joins TRBV29-1 and TRBJ2-7, with 8 bases fitting TRBD1. Germline V lookup: CDR1 SQVTM, CDR2 ANQGSEA. The J segment lost 6 bases and the V segment lost 7 bases, leaving 11 bases of the junction unmatched. The CDR3 contains 13 residues. The DNA of the CDR3 is TGCAGCGCCTATGGACAGGGTAGAAGCGAGCAGTACTTC. It encodes CSAYGQGRSEQYF.

V gene TRBV11-2 combines with J gene TRBJ2-5; TRBD2 aligns across 12 bases. V shed 3 bases, J shed 5 bases, and the junction held 16 bases outside the gene matches. The CDR3 is made up of 19 amino acids. Germline V gives CDR1 SGHAT, CDR2 FQNNGV. The CDR3 here is CASSFLLPLAGGGRETQYF. Here the CDR3 DNA reads TGTGCCAGCAGCTTCCTACTACCACTAGCGGGGGGCGGCCGGGAGACCCAGTACTTC.

V gene TRBV19 combines with J gene TRBJ1-2; 9 nucleotides match TRBD1. Germline CDR1 and CDR2: LNHDA and SQIVND (reference sequence). V shed 7 bases and J 6 bases; nucleotides not matched to a gene: 6. The CDR3 runs 13 residues. CDR3 loop: CASTTGTGNGYTF. The CDR3 DNA reads as TGTGCCAGTACCACCGGGACAGGGAATGGCTACACCTTC.

This clone has a single count. The chain combines TRBV29-1 with TRBJ1-4, with a possible D match to TRBD1 (5 bases). Germline CDR1 and CDR2: SQVTM and ANQGSEA. This CDR3 has 13 amino acids. V shed 7 bases and J shed 8 bases, with 17 bases lying between them. This CDR3 is CSARPRGEEKLFF. CDR3 nucleotides: TGCAGCGCCCGGCCCCGGGGGGAGGAAAAACTGTTTTTT.

This chain links TRBV5-6 with TRBJ1-3, with TRBD1 identical over 7 bases. Trimming cost V 3 bases and J 1 base; bases outside gene matches: 1. Germline V gene data show CDR1 as SGHDT and CDR2 as YYEEEE. The CDR3 sequence is 14 residues long. For the CDR3, the DNA is TGTGCCAGCAGCTGGGGACAGTCTGGAAACACCATATATTTT. Protein sequence: CASSWGQSGNTIYF.

The chain joins TRBV3-1 (or the pseudogene TRBV3-2) to TRBJ1-2, with D tentatively TRBD1 (5 bases). From germline, CDR1 is LGHDT and CDR2 YNNKEL (reference sequence). Trimming pared 5 bases from V and 4 bases from J, leaving 11 bases between. The CDR3 is made up of 13 amino acids. DNA for the CDR3: TGTGCCAGCAGCGTACGGGACGGCTATGGCTACACCTTC. Protein sequence: CASSVRDGYGYTF.

The V call is TRBV30, the J call TRBJ1-1, with D uncertain. This CDR3 is 15 amino acids long. V gave up 5 bases and J gave up 8 bases, with 24 bases separating them. Germline V gives CDR1 GTSNPN, CDR2 SVGIG (reference sequence). This chain's CDR3 is CAWRGGYDPIYEAFF. DNA for the CDR3: TGTGCCTGGCGAGGTGGTTATGATCCAATTTACGAAGCTTTCTTT. Full variable domain (rest looked up from reference TRBV30 and TRBJ1-1): SQTIHQWPATLVQPVGSPLSLECTVEGTSNPNLYWYRQAAGRGLQLLFYSVGIGQISSEVPQNLSASRPQDRQFILSSKKLLLSDSGFYLCAWRGGYDPIYEAFFGQGTRLTVV.

This chain joins TRBV5-1 and TRBJ1-3; D call uncertain. CDR1 is SGHRS, CDR2 YFSETQ, per germline. This CDR3 contains 15 residues. Trimming left V 1 base short and J 0 bases short, with 8 bases between. The CDR3 DNA follows: TGCGCCAGCAGCTTGACCTTCGACTCTGGAAACACCATATATTTT. Translating gives CASSLTFDSGNTIYF.

This clone was seen a single time. The sample holds other DNA sequences that translate to the same CDR3. The gene calls are TRBV19 and TRBJ2-3, with D possibly TRBD1 on 6 matching bases. The CDR3 covers 13 residues. V was clipped by 7 bases and J by 2 bases, with 10 bases between them. Germline V CDR1 and CDR2: LNHDA, SQIVND (reference sequence). The DNA for the CDR3 is TGTGCCAGTAAACAGGGTGCCACAGATACGCAGTATTTT. Amino acids: CASKQGATDTQYF.

This rearrangement joins TRBV7-9 to TRBJ2-6; 8 positions agree with TRBD1. CDR1 is SEHNR, CDR2 FQNEAQ, per germline (reference sequence). V lost 4 bases and J lost 1; bases outside the gene matches: 3. The CDR3 has 16 residues. The CDR3 protein is CASSSDRDSGANVLTF. CDR3 nucleotide sequence: TGTGCCAGCAGCTCGGACAGGGATTCTGGGGCCAACGTCCTGACTTTC.

The rearrangement links TRBV4-1 to TRBJ2-6; D possibly corresponds to TRBD1 (6 bases). The CDR3 runs 15 residues. CDR1 is MGHRA, CDR2 YSYEKL, per germline. V shed 0 bases and J shed 9 bases, with 12 bases lying between them. CDR3 nucleotide sequence: TGCGCCAGCAGCCAAGAGGCCGGACAGATCAACGTCCTGACTTTC. This encodes CASSQEAGQINVLTF.

This clone showed up just once. The chain joins TRBV2 to TRBJ2-5; D tentatively fits TRBD1 or TRBD2 (5 bases each). CDR1 SNHLY and CDR2 FYNNEI come from the germline V gene. Trimming removed 8 bases from V and 1 base from J, with 14 bases in between. CDR3 length: 14 amino acids. CDR3 DNA sequence: TGTGCCAGCGGGACCCCGCCTTTCCAAGAGACCCAGTACTTC. Residues: CASGTPPFQETQYF. The whole variable domain, remainder taken from reference TRBV2 and TRBJ2-5, is EPEVTQTPSHQVTQMGQEVILRCVPISNHLYFYWYRQILGQKVEFLVSFYNNEISEKSEIFDDQFSVERPDGSNFTLKIRSTKLEDSAMYFCASGTPPFQETQYFGPGTRLLVL.

The V and J genes are TRBV27 and TRBJ2-3, with 9 nucleotides matching TRBD2. V dropped 3 bases and J dropped 3; count of bases not matched to a gene: 4. The germline V gene has CDR1 MNHEY and CDR2 SMNVEV (reference sequence). This CDR3 is built from 15 residues. CDR3 sequence: CASSLLAGSTDTQYF. CDR3 in DNA: TGTGCCAGCAGTTTGCTAGCGGGGTCTACAGATACGCAGTATTTT.

The chain uses TRBV6-5 and TRBJ1-2; 7 bases match TRBD1. The CDR3 has 14 amino acids. The junction had 5 bases not matched to a gene; V was cut back by 5 bases and J by 2 bases. Germline CDR1 MNHEY, CDR2 SVGAGI. The CDR3, as DNA: TGTGCCAGCAGTACCCCGACAGGGAACTATGGCTACACCTTC. Amino acid sequence: CASSTPTGNYGYTF.

CDR3 sequence (DNA): TGCAGCGTTGAGGAAGCAGGGGGCAATCAGCCCCAGCATTTT. Translation gives CSVEEAGGNQPQHF. The chain joins TRBV29-1 to TRBJ1-5, with a possible D match to TRBD1 (6 bases). The CDR3 totals 14 residues. Deletions cut 3 bases from V and 2 bases from J, with 11 bases between. Germline V lookup: CDR1 SQVTM, CDR2 ANQGSEA.

The J gene is TRBJ1-1, the V gene TRBV6-5; D ambiguous. From germline, CDR1 is MNHEY and CDR2 SVGAGI. This CDR3 spans 14 amino acids. The V gene lost 6 bases and the J gene lost 6 bases, with 17 bases spanning the gap. This chain's CDR3 is CASSRTPFRAEAFF. The CDR3 DNA reads as TGTGCCAGCAGCCGAACCCCCTTTCGGGCTGAAGCTTTCTTT.

V is TRBV30 and J is TRBJ1-1; D ambiguous. The CDR3 sequence is 12 residues long. Germline V CDR1 and CDR2: GTSNPN, SVGIG (reference sequence). Between the trimmed V and J ends, which lost 4 bases and 0 bases, there was a span of 6 bases. This CDR3 is CAWMDLNTEAFF. CDR3 sequence (DNA): TGTGCCTGGATGGACCTGAACACTGAAGCTTTCTTT.

J is TRBJ1-4 and V is TRBV7-2; TRBD1 matches 7 bases. The V gene's germline CDR1 is SGHTA and CDR2 FQGNSA. After removal of 2 bases from V and 5 bases from J, the junction contained 2 bases not matched to a gene. The CDR3 runs to 14 residues. CDR3: CASSLQGQNEKLFF. CDR3 coding DNA: TGTGCCAGCAGCTTACAGGGACAGAATGAAAAACTGTTTTTT.